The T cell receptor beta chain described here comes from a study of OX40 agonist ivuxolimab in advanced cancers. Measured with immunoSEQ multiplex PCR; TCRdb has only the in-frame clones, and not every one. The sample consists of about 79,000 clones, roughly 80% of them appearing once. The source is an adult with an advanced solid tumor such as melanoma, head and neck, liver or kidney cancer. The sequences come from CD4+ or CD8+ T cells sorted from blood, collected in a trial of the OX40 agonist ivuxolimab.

The CDR3 bases are TGCGCCAGCAGCTTGTCCGGGGGCGGCGAGACCCAGTACTTC. As protein: CASSLSGGGETQYF. J is TRBJ2-5 and V is TRBV5-1; possibly TRBD1 or TRBD2 for D (6 bases each). The CDR3 sequence is 14 residues long. The V and J ends lost 1 base and 5 bases respectively, with 12 bases between them. In germline, CDR1 is SGHRS, CDR2 YFSETQ.